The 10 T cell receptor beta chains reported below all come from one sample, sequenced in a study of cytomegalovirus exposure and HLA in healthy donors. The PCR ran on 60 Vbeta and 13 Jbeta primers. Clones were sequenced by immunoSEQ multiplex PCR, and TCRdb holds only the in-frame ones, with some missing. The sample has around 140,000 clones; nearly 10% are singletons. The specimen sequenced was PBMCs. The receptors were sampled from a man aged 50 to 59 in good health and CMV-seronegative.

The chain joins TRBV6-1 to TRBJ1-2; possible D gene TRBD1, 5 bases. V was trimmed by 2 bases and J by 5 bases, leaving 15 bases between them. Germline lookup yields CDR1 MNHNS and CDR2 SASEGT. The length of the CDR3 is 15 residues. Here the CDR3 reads CASSEIRGKLYGYTF. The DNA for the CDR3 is TGTGCCAGCAGTGAAATTCGGGGGAAACTATATGGCTACACCTTC.

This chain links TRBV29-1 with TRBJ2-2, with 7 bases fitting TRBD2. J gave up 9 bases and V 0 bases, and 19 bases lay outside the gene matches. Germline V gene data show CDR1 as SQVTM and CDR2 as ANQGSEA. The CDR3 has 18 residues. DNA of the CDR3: TGCAGCGTTGAAGAAGAGGGCGCCAAGCGGGGAAGGTCCAGGGAGCTGTTTTTT. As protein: CSVEEEGAKRGRSRELFF.

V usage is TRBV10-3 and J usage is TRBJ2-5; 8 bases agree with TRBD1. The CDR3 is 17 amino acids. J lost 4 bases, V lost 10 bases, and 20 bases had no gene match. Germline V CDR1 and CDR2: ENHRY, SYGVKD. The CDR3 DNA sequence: TGTGCCACGAGAGAGGGACCCGGACAGGGAGGTTTAGAGACCCAGTACTTC. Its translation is CATREGPGQGGLETQYF.

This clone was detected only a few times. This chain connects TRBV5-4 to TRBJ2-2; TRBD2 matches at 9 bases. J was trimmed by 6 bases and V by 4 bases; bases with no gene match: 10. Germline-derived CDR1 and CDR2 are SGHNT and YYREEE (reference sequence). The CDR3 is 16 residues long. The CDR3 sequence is CASSPGTSTFAGELFF. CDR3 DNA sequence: TGTGCCAGCAGCCCCGGGACTAGCACTTTCGCCGGGGAGCTGTTTTTT.

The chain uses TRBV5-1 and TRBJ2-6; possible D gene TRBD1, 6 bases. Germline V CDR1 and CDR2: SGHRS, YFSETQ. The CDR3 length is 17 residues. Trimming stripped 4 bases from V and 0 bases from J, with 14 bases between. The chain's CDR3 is CASSRLQGYSGANVLTF. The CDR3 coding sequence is TGCGCCAGCAGCAGACTACAGGGTTACTCTGGGGCCAACGTCCTGACTTTC.

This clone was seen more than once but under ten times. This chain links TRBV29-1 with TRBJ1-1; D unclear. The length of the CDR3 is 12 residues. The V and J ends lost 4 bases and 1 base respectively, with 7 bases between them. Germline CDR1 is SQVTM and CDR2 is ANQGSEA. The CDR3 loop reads CSVGDSNTEAFF. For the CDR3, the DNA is TGCAGCGTTGGAGACTCGAACACTGAAGCTTTCTTT. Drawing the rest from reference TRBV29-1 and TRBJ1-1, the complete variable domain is SAVISQKPSRDICQRGTSLTIQCQVDSQVTMMFWYRQQPGQSLTLIATANQGSEATYESGFVIDKFPISRPNLTFSTLTVSNMSPEDSSIYLCSVGDSNTEAFFGQGTRLTVV.

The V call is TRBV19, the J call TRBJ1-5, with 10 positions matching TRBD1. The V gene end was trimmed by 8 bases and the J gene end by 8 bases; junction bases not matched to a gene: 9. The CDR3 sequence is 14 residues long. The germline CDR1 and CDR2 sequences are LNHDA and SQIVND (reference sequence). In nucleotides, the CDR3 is TGTGCCAGTGTTAAGACAGGGGGCGCAGAGCCCCAGCATTTT. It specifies CASVKTGGAEPQHF.

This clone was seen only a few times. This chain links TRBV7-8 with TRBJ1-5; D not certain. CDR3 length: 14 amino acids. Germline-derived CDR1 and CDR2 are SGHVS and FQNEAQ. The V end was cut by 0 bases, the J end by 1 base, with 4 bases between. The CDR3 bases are TGTGCCAGCAGCTTAGCAAGCAGCAATCAGCCCCAGCATTTT. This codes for CASSLASSNQPQHF.

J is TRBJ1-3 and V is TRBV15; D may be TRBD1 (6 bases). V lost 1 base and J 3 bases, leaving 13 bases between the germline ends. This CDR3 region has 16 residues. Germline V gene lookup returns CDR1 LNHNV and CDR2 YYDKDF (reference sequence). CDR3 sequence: CATSRGGGRHGNTIYF. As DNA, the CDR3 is TGTGCCACCAGCAGAGGGGGGGGCAGACATGGAAACACCATATATTTT.

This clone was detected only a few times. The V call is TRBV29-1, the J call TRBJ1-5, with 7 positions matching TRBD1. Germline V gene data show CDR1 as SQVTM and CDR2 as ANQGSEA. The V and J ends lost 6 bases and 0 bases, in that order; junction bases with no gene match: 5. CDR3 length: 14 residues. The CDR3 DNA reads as TGCAGCGTCATCGGGACAGATAGCAATCAGCCCCAGCATTTT. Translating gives CSVIGTDSNQPQHF.